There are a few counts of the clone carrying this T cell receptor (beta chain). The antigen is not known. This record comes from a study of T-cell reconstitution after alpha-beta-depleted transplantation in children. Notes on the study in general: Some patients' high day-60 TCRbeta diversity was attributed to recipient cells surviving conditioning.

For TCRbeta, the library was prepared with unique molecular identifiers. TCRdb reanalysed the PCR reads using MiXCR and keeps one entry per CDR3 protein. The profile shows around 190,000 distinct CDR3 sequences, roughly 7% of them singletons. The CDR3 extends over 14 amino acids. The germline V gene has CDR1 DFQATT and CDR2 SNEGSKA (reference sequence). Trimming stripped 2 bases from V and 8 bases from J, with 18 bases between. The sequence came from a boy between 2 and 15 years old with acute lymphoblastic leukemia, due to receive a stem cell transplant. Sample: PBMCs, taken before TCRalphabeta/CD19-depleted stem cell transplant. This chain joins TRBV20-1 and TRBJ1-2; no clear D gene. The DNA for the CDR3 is TGCAGTGCTAGACGGACCGGGAAGGAAGTCGGCTACACCTTC. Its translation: CSARRTGKEVGYTF.